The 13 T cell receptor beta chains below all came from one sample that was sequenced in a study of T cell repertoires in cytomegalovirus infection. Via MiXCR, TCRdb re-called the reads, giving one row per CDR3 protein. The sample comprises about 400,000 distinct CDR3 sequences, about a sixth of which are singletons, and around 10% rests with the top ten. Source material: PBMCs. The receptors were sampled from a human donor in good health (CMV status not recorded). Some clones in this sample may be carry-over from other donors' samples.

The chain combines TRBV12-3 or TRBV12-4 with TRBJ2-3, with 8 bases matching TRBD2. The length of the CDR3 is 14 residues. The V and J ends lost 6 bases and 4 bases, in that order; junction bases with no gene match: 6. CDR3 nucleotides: TGTGCCAGCAGGAGCGGGAGTAGCCCAGATACGCAGTATTTT. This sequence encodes CASRSGSSPDTQYF.

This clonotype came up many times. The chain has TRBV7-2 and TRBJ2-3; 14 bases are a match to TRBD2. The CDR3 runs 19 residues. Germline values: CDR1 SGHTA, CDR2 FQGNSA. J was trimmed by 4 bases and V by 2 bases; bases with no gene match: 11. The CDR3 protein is CASSLRGTSGGLGPDTQYF. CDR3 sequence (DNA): TGTGCCAGCAGCTTAAGGGGGACTAGCGGGGGCTTGGGACCAGATACGCAGTATTTT.

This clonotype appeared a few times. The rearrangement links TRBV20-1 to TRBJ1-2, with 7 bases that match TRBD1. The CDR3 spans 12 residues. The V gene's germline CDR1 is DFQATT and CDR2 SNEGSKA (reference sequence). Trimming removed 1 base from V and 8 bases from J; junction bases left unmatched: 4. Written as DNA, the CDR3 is TGCAGTGCTAGAGGACAGGGTGACGGCTACACCTTC. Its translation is CSARGQGDGYTF.

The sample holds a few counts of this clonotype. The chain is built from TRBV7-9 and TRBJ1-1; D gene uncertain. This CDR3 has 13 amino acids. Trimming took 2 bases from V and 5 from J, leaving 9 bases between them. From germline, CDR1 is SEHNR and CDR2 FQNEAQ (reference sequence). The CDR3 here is CASSLWEKTEAFF. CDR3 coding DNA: TGTGCCAGCAGCTTATGGGAGAAAACTGAAGCTTTCTTT. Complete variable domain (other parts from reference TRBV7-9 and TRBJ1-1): DTGVSQNPRHKITKRGQNVTFRCDPISEHNRLYWYRQTLGQGPEFLTYFQNEAQLEKSRLLSDRFSAERPKGSFSTLEIQRTEQGDSAMYLCASSLWEKTEAFFGQGTRLTVV.

The CDR3 loop reads CASTDTATPLHF. DNA for the CDR3: TGTGCCAGCACGGACACCGCCACACCCCTCCACTTT. The V and J genes are TRBV6-1 and TRBJ1-6; the D gene is possibly TRBD1 (5 bases). From germline, CDR1 is MNHNS and CDR2 SASEGT. Deletions cut 7 bases from V and 11 bases from J, with 12 bases between. This CDR3 spans 12 amino acids.

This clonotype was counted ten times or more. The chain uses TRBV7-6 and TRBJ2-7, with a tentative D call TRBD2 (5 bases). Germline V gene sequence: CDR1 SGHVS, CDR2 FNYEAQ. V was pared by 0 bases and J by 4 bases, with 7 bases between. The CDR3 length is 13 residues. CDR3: CASSLARGYEQYF. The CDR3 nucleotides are TGTGCCAGCAGCTTAGCCCGAGGGTACGAGCAGTACTTC.

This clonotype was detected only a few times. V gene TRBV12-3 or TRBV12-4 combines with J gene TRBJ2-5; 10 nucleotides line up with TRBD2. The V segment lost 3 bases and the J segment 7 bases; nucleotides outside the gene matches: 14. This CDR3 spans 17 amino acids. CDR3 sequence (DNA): TGTGCCAGCAGTTTGGAGCGGGGGGGGAGGACGGCATTGACCCAGTACTTC. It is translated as CASSLERGGRTALTQYF.

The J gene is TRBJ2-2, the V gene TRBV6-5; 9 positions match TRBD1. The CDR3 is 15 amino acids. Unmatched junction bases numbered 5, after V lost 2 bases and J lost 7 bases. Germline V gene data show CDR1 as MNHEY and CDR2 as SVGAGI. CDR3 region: CASSYEGTGIGELFF. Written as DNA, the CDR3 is TGTGCCAGCAGTTACGAGGGGACAGGGATCGGGGAGCTGTTTTTT.

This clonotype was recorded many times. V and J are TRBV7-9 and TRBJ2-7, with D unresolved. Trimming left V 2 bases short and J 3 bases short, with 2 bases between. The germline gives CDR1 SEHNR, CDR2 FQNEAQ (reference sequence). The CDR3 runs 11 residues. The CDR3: CASSLFYEQYF. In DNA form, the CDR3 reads TGTGCCAGCAGCTTATTCTACGAGCAGTACTTC.

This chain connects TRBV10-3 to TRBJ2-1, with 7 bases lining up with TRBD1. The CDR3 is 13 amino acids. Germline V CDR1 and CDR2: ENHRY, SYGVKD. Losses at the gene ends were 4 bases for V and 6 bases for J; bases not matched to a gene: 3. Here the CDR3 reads CAISGGQTNEQFF. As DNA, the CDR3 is TGTGCCATCAGTGGGGGACAGACCAATGAGCAGTTCTTC.

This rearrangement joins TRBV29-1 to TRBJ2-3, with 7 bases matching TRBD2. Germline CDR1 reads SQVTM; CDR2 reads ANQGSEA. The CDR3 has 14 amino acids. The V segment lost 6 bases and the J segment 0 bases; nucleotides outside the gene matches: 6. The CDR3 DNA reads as TGCAGCGTCCGGGGGGTAGCTAGCACAGATACGCAGTATTTT. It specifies CSVRGVASTDTQYF.

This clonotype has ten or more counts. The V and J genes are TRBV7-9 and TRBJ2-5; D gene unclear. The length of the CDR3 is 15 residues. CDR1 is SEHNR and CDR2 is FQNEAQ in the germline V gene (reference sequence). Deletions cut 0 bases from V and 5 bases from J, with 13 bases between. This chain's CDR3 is CASSLAPAPRETQYF. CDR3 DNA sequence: TGTGCCAGCAGCTTAGCACCCGCCCCAAGGGAGACCCAGTACTTC.

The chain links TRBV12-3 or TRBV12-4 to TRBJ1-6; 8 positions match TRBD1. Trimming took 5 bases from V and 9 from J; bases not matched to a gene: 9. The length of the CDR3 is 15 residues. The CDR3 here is CASSQGTGGVSPLHF. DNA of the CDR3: TGTGCCAGCAGTCAAGGGACAGGAGGAGTTTCACCCCTCCACTTT.